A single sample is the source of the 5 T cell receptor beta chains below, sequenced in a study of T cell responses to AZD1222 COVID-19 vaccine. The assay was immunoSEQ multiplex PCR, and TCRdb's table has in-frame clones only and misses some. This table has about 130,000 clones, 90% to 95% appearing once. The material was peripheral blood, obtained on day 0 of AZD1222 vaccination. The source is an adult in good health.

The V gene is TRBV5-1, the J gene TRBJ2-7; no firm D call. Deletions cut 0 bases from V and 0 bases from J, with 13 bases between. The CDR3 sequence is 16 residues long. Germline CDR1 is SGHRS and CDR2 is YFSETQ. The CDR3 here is CASSLGSVGFSYEQYF. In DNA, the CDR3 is TGCGCCAGCAGCTTGGGATCGGTAGGATTCTCCTACGAGCAGTACTTC. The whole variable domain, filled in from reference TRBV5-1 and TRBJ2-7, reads KAGVTQTPRYLIKTRGQQVTLSCSPISGHRSVSWYQQTPGQGLQFLFEYFSETQRNKGNFPGRFSGRQFSNSRSEMNVSTLELGDSALYLCASSLGSVGFSYEQYFGPGTRLTVT.

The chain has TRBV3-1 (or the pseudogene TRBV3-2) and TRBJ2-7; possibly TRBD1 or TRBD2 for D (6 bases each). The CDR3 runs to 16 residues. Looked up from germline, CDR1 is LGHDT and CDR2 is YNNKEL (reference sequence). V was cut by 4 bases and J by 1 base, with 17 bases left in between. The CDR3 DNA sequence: TGTGCCAGCAGCCTCGCGTTAGGGGGGCCATCCTACGAGCAGTACTTC. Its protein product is CASSLALGGPSYEQYF.

The CDR3: CASSYGFLALYGYTF. The CDR3 bases are TGTGCCAGCAGTTACGGGTTTCTGGCCCTCTATGGCTACACCTTC. This sequence joins TRBV6-5 and TRBJ1-2; D is ambiguous. With 2 bases removed from V and 4 bases from J, the gap between germline ends came to 14 bases. Per germline, CDR1 MNHEY and CDR2 SVGAGI. This CDR3 is 15 amino acids long.

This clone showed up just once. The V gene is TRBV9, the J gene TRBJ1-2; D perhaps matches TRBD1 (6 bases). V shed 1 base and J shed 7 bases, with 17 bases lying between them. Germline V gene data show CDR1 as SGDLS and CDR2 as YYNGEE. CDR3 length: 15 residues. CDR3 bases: TGTGCCAGCAGCGTAATGTCCGGACAGCTCTCTGGCTACACCTTC. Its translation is CASSVMSGQLSGYTF.

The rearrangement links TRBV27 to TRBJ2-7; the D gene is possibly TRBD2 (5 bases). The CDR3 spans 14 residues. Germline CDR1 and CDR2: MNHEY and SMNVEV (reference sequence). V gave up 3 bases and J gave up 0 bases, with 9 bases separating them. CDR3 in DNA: TGTGCCAGCAGTTTTTTGGGAGCCTCCTACGAGCAGTACTTC. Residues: CASSFLGASYEQYF.